This T cell receptor (beta chain) was sequenced during a study of blood T cells in healthy people across ages. As for the study in general: Every two T cells gave about one barcoded beta molecule via template switching. General observations from the study: Naive CD4+ cells and diversity were both higher in long-lived donors than in aged donors. Percentage of naive T cells showed a strong correlation with TCR beta diversity.

This clonotype was found a few times. What it binds is not known. Researchers report isolating at least 6.5 million PBMCs per sample. V was cut by 7 bases and J by 5 bases, with 15 bases left in between. The CDR3 contains 14 residues. The use of a sample-barcoded 5' primer and a J-beta primer mix characterized a second PCR of roughly 6 to 11 cycles. TCRdb independently ran MiXCR on the 5' RACE reads; one entry per CDR3 protein. The data show some 1.1 million distinct CDR3 sequences, around two fifths seen once. V and J are TRBV12-3 or TRBV12-4 and TRBJ1-5; D is unclear. The origin of this receptor is a man aged 18-30 years in good health. The sample consisted of blood. CDR3 in amino acids: CASMHGSRDQPQHF. The CDR3 region has the DNA TGTGCCAGCATGCACGGGTCAAGAGATCAGCCCCAGCATTTT.